These 14 T cell receptor beta chains were sequenced from one sample in a study of T cells in Graves' hyperthyroidism and ophthalmopathy. Amplification yielded TCR beta CDR3 regions, with RNA transcripts as the source. The HTBI primer set was used in a first-round RT-PCR of the TCR CDR3. Via MiXCR, TCRdb re-called the multiplex PCR reads, giving one row per CDR3 protein. The sample yields 400,000 to 600,000 distinct CDR3 sequences, around 21% seen once. Sequences were obtained from blood. The receptors derive from a man aged 18 to 29 with Graves' hyperthyroidism.

The chain is built from TRBV11-2 and TRBJ1-1; perhaps TRBD1 as D (5 bases). The V gene's germline CDR1 is SGHAT and CDR2 FQNNGV. Trimming left V 0 bases short and J 1 base short, with 18 bases between. There are 18 residues in the CDR3. CDR3 DNA: TGTGCCAGCAGCTTAGAAGGGGTTTTCGCGAAACAGAACACTGAAGCTTTCTTT. This gives the protein CASSLEGVFAKQNTEAFF.

Many counts were recorded for this clonotype. The chain couples TRBV19 to TRBJ2-7; TRBD1 is a possible D gene (5 bases). The CDR3 sequence is 15 residues long. Germline CDR1 LNHDA, CDR2 SQIVND (reference sequence). Trimming pared 3 bases from V and 4 bases from J, leaving 16 bases between. CDR3 DNA: TGTGCCAGTAGTATCATCCCCGGGCAGGGTTACGAGCAGTACTTC. Translating it yields CASSIIPGQGYEQYF. Full variable domain (outside the CDR3, taken from reference TRBV19 and TRBJ2-7): DGGITQSPKYLFRKEGQNVTLSCEQNLNHDAMYWYRQDPGQGLRLIYYSQIVNDFQKGDIAEGYSVSREKKESFPLTVTSAQKNPTAFYLCASSIIPGQGYEQYFGPGTRLTVT.

This clonotype was counted many times. This chain joins TRBV7-9 and TRBJ1-2, with 8 bases matching TRBD1. CDR1 is SEHNR and CDR2 is FQNEAQ in the germline V gene (reference sequence). The CDR3 runs 14 residues. V lost 6 bases, J lost 6 bases, and 9 bases stayed unmatched. As DNA, the CDR3 is TGTGCCAGCAGACCTTTGGACAGGGAGGATGGCTACACCTTC. It specifies CASRPLDREDGYTF.

This clonotype was recorded many times. The CDR3 reads CASSPQPGLAGRETQYF. The CDR3 DNA follows: TGTGCCAGCAGCCCTCAACCCGGACTAGCGGGGCGGGAGACCCAGTACTTC. The rearrangement joins TRBV7-6 to TRBJ2-5; 12 bases line up with TRBD2. Germline V lookup: CDR1 SGHVS, CDR2 FNYEAQ. After removal of 5 bases from V and 5 bases from J, the junction contained 12 bases not matched to a gene. This CDR3 region has 17 residues.

This clonotype was detected ten times or more. CDR3 nucleotides: TGTGCCAGCAGTTTGACAGGGGGAAACACCATATATTTT. It is translated as CASSLTGGNTIYF. The chain recombines TRBV27 with TRBJ1-3, with 7 positions matching TRBD1. Trimming at V came to 3 bases and at J to 4 bases, leaving 0 bases not matched to a gene. Germline V gene data show CDR1 as MNHEY and CDR2 as SMNVEV (reference sequence). CDR3 length equals 13 residues.

The V call is TRBV19, the J call TRBJ1-5; D is perhaps TRBD1 (5 bases). Germline V gene data show CDR1 as LNHDA and CDR2 as SQIVND (reference sequence). Trimming removed 5 bases from V and 7 bases from J, with 12 bases in between. The CDR3 totals 13 residues. The CDR3 DNA reads as TGTGCCAGTAGTGGCGGGGGGTGGCAGCCCCAGCATTTT. It specifies CASSGGGWQPQHF.

This clonotype was counted ten times or more. The chain couples TRBV6-5 to TRBJ1-2; unclear D gene. Germline assignment: CDR1 MNHEY and CDR2 SVGAGI. The CDR3 is 14 amino acids. V lost 5 bases to trimming and J lost 0 bases, with 10 bases between them. The CDR3 DNA reads as TGTGCCAGCAGTATCGGATCCTCTAACTATGGCTACACCTTC. Its translation: CASSIGSSNYGYTF.

This clonotype showed up just a few times. No conserved phenylalanine or tryptophan ends this CDR3, so it is likely a read error. The DNA is left out, because the CDR3 cannot be placed on it with certainty; the CDR3 is given as TCRdb lists it. The rearrangement uses TRBV7-9 and TRBJ1-1; TRBD1 was called by the table and not checked on the DNA. Germline V gene data show CDR1 as SEHNR and CDR2 as FQNEAQ (reference sequence). Including both end residues, the CDR3 is 13 amino acids long. The CDR3 is CASSPIGGETTLI.

The rearrangement links TRBV25-1 to TRBJ1-5; 9 bases fit TRBD1. Germline assignment: CDR1 MGHDK and CDR2 SYGVNS. Losses at the gene ends were 6 bases for V and 4 bases for J; bases not matched to a gene: 10. This CDR3 has 16 residues. The CDR3 DNA reads TGTGCCAGCAGCGGGACCGGGACAGGGACAAATCAGCCCCAGCATTTT. Translated, it gives CASSGTGTGTNQPQHF.

The chain recombines TRBV11-2 with TRBJ1-5; 9 bases are a match to TRBD1. Trimming took 1 base from V and 5 from J; bases not matched to a gene: 15. The CDR3 is 19 residues long. Germline CDR1 reads SGHAT; CDR2 reads FQNNGV. The CDR3 loop is CASSLVLGTGSFRDQPQHF. CDR3 DNA sequence: TGTGCCAGCAGCTTAGTTTTAGGGACAGGGTCCTTTAGGGATCAGCCCCAGCATTTT.

This clonotype was counted at least ten times. This sequence joins TRBV12-3 or TRBV12-4 and TRBJ1-1, with 8 bases matching TRBD1. CDR3 length: 15 residues. V gave up 6 bases and J gave up 3 bases; unmatched junction bases: 9. CDR3 DNA: TGTGCCAGCAGGGATACAGGGGGTCGGCACACTGAAGCTTTCTTT. Translation: CASRDTGGRHTEAFF.

This clonotype has a handful of counts. The chain employs TRBV9 and TRBJ1-2; D is unclear. Deletions cut 2 bases from V and 6 bases from J, with 20 bases between. The germline gives CDR1 SGDLS, CDR2 YYNGEE. The CDR3 sequence is 16 residues long. CDR3 sequence reads: CASSVWRDEDTNGYTF. Written as DNA, the CDR3 is TGTGCCAGCAGCGTGTGGAGAGACGAGGATACGAATGGCTACACCTTC.

This chain joins TRBV4-1 and TRBJ2-7, with 7 nucleotides matching TRBD2. There are 16 residues in the CDR3. Looked up from germline, CDR1 is MGHRA and CDR2 is YSYEKL. The J segment lost 2 bases and the V segment lost 1 base, leaving 8 bases of the junction unmatched. CDR3 in amino acids: CASSQGITGTTYEQYF. DNA for the CDR3: TGCGCCAGCAGCCAAGGAATAACGGGGACTACCTACGAGCAGTACTTC.

This clonotype was seen more than once but under ten times. J is TRBJ2-3 and V is TRBV6-2 or TRBV6-3; 11 positions match TRBD2. V shed 6 bases and J 5 bases; nucleotides not matched to a gene: 16. The CDR3 runs 18 residues. The germline V gene has CDR1 MNHEY and CDR2 SVGEGT. CDR3 in DNA: TGTGCCAGCAGGCAACTAGCGGGGGCCCGGGTAGGTGGAGATACGCAGTATTTT. Translation gives CASRQLAGARVGGDTQYF.